The rows below give T cell receptor beta chains drawn from one sample of a study of blood T cell repertoires in COVID-19. Clones were read by immunoSEQ multiplex PCR, and TCRdb kept only the in-frame ones, dropping some. The table shows about 36,000 clones, with 75% to 95% occurring only once. What was sequenced was peripheral blood. These receptors originate from a human donor in a cohort sampled during active COVID-19. CDR3s include the opening cysteine and the closing phenylalanine or tryptophan. The D gene is left open where the match is weak. Where a row states a size, it is once, few, many or the class of an expanded clone; other rows omit it.

V,D,J,size,CDR3,DNA
TRBV29-1,NA,TRBJ2-1,NA,CSSGPRGVQFF,TGCAGCTCGGGGCCCAGAGGTGTTCAGTTCTTC
TRBV4-1,TRBD1,TRBJ1-5,NA,CASSQDPRQGGNQPQHF,TGCGCCAGCAGCCAAGACCCTAGACAGGGGGGAAATCAGCCCCAGCATTTT
TRBV30,NA,TRBJ1-1,NA,CAWRAGDTEAFF,TGTGCCTGGAGGGCCGGGGACACTGAAGCTTTCTTT
TRBV9,TRBD1,TRBJ1-4,NA,CASSAGQGTFNEKLFF,TGTGCCAGCAGCGCGGGACAGGGGACCTTTAATGAAAAACTGTTTTTT
TRBV5-1,TRBD2,TRBJ2-2,NA,CASSFGLAGATGELFF,TGCGCCAGCAGTTTCGGACTAGCGGGAGCAACCGGGGAGCTGTTTTTT
TRBV29-1,NA,TRBJ2-7,NA,CSVEPLRGGEQYF,TGCAGCGTTGAACCTTTGCGGGGTGGCGAGCAGTACTTC
TRBV5-1,NA,TRBJ2-7,NA,CASSRGGAQSYEQYF,TGCGCCAGCAGCCGAGGGGGGGCGCAGTCCTACGAGCAGTACTTC
TRBV2,TRBD1,TRBJ1-1,NA,CASSARFDRGAEAFF,TGTGCCAGCAGTGCCCGATTCGACAGGGGGGCTGAAGCTTTCTTT
TRBV10-3,TRBD2,TRBJ2-1,NA,CATGGTNEQFF,TGTGCCACGGGAGGAACCAATGAGCAGTTCTTC
TRBV7-8,TRBD1,TRBJ1-5,NA,CASSHDRGQPQHF,TGTGCCAGCAGCCACGACAGGGGTCAGCCCCAGCATTTT
TRBV28,TRBD2,TRBJ2-3,NA,CASSLGLAGTDTQYF,TGTGCCAGCAGTTTGGGACTAGCGGGCACAGATACGCAGTATTTT
TRBV11-2,TRBD2,TRBJ2-7,NA,CASSPRGLVESYEQYF,TGTGCCAGCAGCCCACGAGGACTAGTAGAGTCCTACGAGCAGTACTTC
TRBV11-2,TRBD1,TRBJ1-1,NA,CASSLKVPGQETVNTEAFF,TGTGCCAGCAGCTTAAAGGTCCCGGGACAGGAGACAGTGAACACTGAAGCTTTCTTT
TRBV2,NA,TRBJ2-7,NA,CASGMGAGEQYF,TGTGCCAGCGGGATGGGGGCGGGCGAGCAGTACTTC
TRBV27,TRBD2,TRBJ2-1,few,CASSSGGAVNEQFF,TGTGCCAGCAGTTCCGGGGGGGCTGTAAATGAGCAGTTCTTC
TRBV20-1,TRBD2,TRBJ2-1,NA,CSAALAGAFF,TGCAGTGCTGCCTTAGCGGGGGCTTTCTTC
TRBV9,TRBD2,TRBJ2-7,NA,CASSPRTSGRAYEQYF,TGTGCCAGCAGCCCCCGGACTAGCGGGAGGGCGTACGAGCAGTACTTC
TRBV18,NA,TRBJ2-1,NA,CASSPTPGQYNEQFF,TGTGCCAGCTCACCGACCCCGGGACAATACAATGAGCAGTTCTTC
TRBV6-2/TRBV6-3,NA,TRBJ2-7,once,CASSYYPALRSRHYEQYF,TGTGCCAGCAGTTACTATCCCGCTCTGAGGTCCCGGCACTACGAGCAGTACTTC
TRBV7-2,TRBD1,TRBJ2-5,NA,CASSFKASPRGETQYF,TGTGCCAGCAGCTTCAAAGCGTCCCCCAGGGGGGAGACCCAGTACTTC
TRBV3-1/TRBV3-2,TRBD2,TRBJ2-1,NA,CASSREGRYNEQFF,TGTGCCAGCAGCAGGGAGGGCCGCTACAATGAGCAGTTCTTC
TRBV28,TRBD2,TRBJ2-7,NA,CASIKGGRGYEQYF,TGTGCCAGCATCAAGGGCGGGAGGGGCTACGAGCAGTACTTC
TRBV6-7,TRBD1,TRBJ1-2,NA,CASRTGLDGYTF,TGTGCCAGCAGGACAGGGTTGGATGGCTACACCTTC
TRBV19,NA,TRBJ1-1,NA,CASSPNFPPRGANTEAFF,TGTGCCAGTAGTCCGAATTTCCCGCCGCGTGGGGCGAACACTGAAGCTTTCTTT
TRBV24-1,NA,TRBJ2-3,NA,CATGGTVSITDTQYF,TGTGCCACCGGCGGGACAGTTTCTATCACAGATACGCAGTATTTT
TRBV5-8,NA,TRBJ1-5,NA,CASTRGGNQPQHF,TGTGCCAGCACCCGGGGGGGTAATCAGCCCCAGCATTTT
TRBV7-3,TRBD1,TRBJ2-7,NA,CASSLGQGSWEQYF,TGTGCCAGCAGCTTAGGACAGGGGAGTTGGGAGCAGTACTTC
TRBV5-1,NA,TRBJ2-5,NA,CASSSPQGRAKTQYF,TGCGCCAGCAGCTCCCCCCAGGGCCGGGCGAAGACCCAGTACTTC
TRBV10-1,NA,TRBJ1-1,NA,CASSPGRRNTEAFF,TGCGCCAGCTCCCCCGGGAGACGGAACACTGAAGCTTTCTTT
TRBV5-1,TRBD1,TRBJ2-2,NA,CASSLRQGPAGELFF,TGCGCCAGCAGCTTGCGACAGGGCCCCGCCGGGGAGCTGTTTTTT
TRBV10-3,NA,TRBJ2-1,NA,CAISEAETYNEQFF,TGTGCCATCAGTGAGGCGGAGACCTACAATGAGCAGTTCTTC
TRBV27,TRBD2,TRBJ2-5,NA,CASSAGAPQETQYF,TGTGCCAGCAGCGCGGGAGCCCCCCAAGAGACCCAGTACTTC
TRBV24-1,TRBD2,TRBJ2-3,NA,CATGQREGPKSQYF,TGTGCCACCGGCCAGCGGGAGGGCCCAAAATCGCAGTATTTT
TRBV2,NA,TRBJ2-7,NA,CASMGDTSYEQYF,TGTGCCAGCATGGGGGACACCTCCTACGAGCAGTACTTC
TRBV7-8,TRBD2,TRBJ2-5,once,CASSAVGGRAGETQYF,TGTGCCAGCAGCGCCGTCGGGGGGAGGGCCGGAGAGACCCAGTACTTC
TRBV6-5,NA,TRBJ1-1,NA,CASSPQPNTEAFF,TGTGCCAGCAGTCCACAGCCAAACACTGAAGCTTTCTTT
TRBV2,NA,TRBJ1-2,NA,CASTPGGTNYGYTF,TGTGCCAGCACCCCGGGAGGGACCAACTATGGCTACACCTTC